This T cell receptor beta chain originates from a study of tumor-infiltrating lymphocytes in oesophageal squamous cell carcinoma. Trimming removed 6 bases from V and 4 bases from J; junction bases left unmatched: 6. This CDR3 comprises 14 residues. CDR1 SGHRS and CDR2 YFSETQ come from the germline V gene. Each CDR3 protein gets one entry after TCRdb re-called the PCR reads with MiXCR. The profile shows about 21,000 distinct CDR3 sequences, about two fifths of them singletons. This clonotype was counted ten times or more. The TCR comes from a male donor with esophageal squamous cell carcinoma. The chain combines TRBV5-1 with TRBJ2-2, with TRBD2 matching over 7 bases. The specimen was esophageal tumor tissue. CDR3 DNA sequence: TGCGCCAGCAAAGAACTAGCGTCCACCGGGGAGCTGTTTTTT. Translation gives CASKELASTGELFF.